This TCR beta chain was profiled in a study of STAT3 mutations in large granular lymphocyte leukemia. Regarding the study as a whole: In T-cell large granular lymphocyte leukemia, about half of patients showed multiple immunodominant subclonotypes. In about 35% of the 18 patients, new TCR clonotypes emerged after therapy.

For this clone: What it recognizes is unknown.

Average productive template count per sample was about 40,773. Sequenced by immunoSEQ multiplex PCR; TCRdb stores in-frame clones only, minus some. The sample has tens of thousands of clones, 88% seen once. This CDR3 comprises 14 residues. Unmatched junction bases numbered 8, after V lost 5 bases and J lost 10 bases. In germline, CDR1 is SNHLY, CDR2 FYNNEI. The sample taken for sequencing was PBMCs. The sequence was obtained from a human donor with T large granular lymphocyte leukemia. Some clones in this sample may be carry-over from other donors' samples. The rearrangement links TRBV2 to TRBJ1-6; 7 bases are a match to TRBD1. The DNA of the CDR3 is TGTGCCAGCAGTAAAACAGGGGAATACTCACCCCTCCACTTT. Translated: CASSKTGEYSPLHF.